This T cell receptor beta chain was observed in a study of radiotherapy plus CTLA-4 blockade in lung cancer. Profiled with immunoSEQ multiplex PCR; TCRdb holds only in-frame clones, not every one. This table holds approximately 52,000 clones, around 79% found once. Trimming left V 5 bases short and J 4 bases short, with 25 bases between. Germline V CDR1 and CDR2: SEHNR, FQNEAQ (reference sequence). CDR3 length equals 18 residues. The input for sequencing was peripheral blood, taken from a patient treated with radiotherapy plus ipilimumab. This chain joins TRBV7-9 and TRBJ2-3, with D maybe TRBD2 (7 bases). This TCR was recovered from a human donor with non-small cell lung cancer whose response to radiotherapy plus ipilimumab could not be evaluated. DNA for the CDR3: TGTGCCAGCAGCCAAAATCAGCGAGAGGGGGGGCTAGCAGATACGCAGTATTTT. Translating gives CASSQNQREGGLADTQYF.